This entry concerns a single T cell receptor beta chain. Per the original data handling: It was from reference gene primer amplification that nucleated cell counts were estimated. Sequencing was performed with immunoSEQ multiplex PCR; in TCRdb, only in-frame clones are kept and a portion is missing. V and J calls and clone size are those listed in that table; D and trimming were worked out from the DNA. The data contain tens of thousands of clones, 80% to 90% of them singletons. V gave up 6 bases and J gave up 9 bases, with 18 bases separating them. The germline CDR1 and CDR2 sequences are MGHDK and SYGVNS. The CDR3 totals 15 residues. The record originates from a study of blood T cell repertoires in COVID-19. The overall study: Acute and convalescent COVID-19 specimens originated in the United States, Italy and Spain. From T cells, B-cell-depleted T cells, or PBMCs came the material, which was cDNA or gDNA.

The chain is built from TRBV25-1 and TRBJ1-6; D ambiguous. Sequenced material: peripheral blood. The source of this sequence is an elderly woman with active or convalescent COVID-19. The CDR3 loop reads CASRDSASLGSPLHF. Written as DNA, the CDR3 is TGTGCCAGCAGGGACTCGGCATCCCTGGGTTCACCCCTCCACTTT.